A selection of T cell receptor beta chains follows, all from one sample in a study of CD8 T cells in ankylosing spondylitis. TCRdb reprocessed the 5' RACE reads via MiXCR and lists one record per CDR3 protein. The table has about 700,000 distinct CDR3 sequences, over 15% seen once. The source material was blood, either unsorted or a sorted T cell fraction (not recorded which). These receptors originate from a male donor with ankylosing spondylitis. Both conserved end residues are part of each CDR3. A D gene is named only where the DNA matches it firmly. Clone size appears in some rows only: once, few, many, or a class for an expanded clone.

clone size	D gene	V gene	J gene	CDR3 protein	CDR3 DNA
-	TRBD2	TRBV20-1	TRBJ2-3	CSAPRRTSGFTDTQYF	TGCAGTGCTCCTAGACGGACTAGCGGATTCACAGATACGCAGTATTTT
-	TRBD2	TRBV3-1	TRBJ2-7	CASSQNLAGGHEQYF	TGTGCCAGCAGCCAAAATCTAGCGGGGGGCCACGAGCAGTACTTC
few	-	TRBV11-1	TRBJ2-1	CASSLSVSSYNEQFF	TGTGCCAGCAGCTTAAGCGTAAGCTCCTACAATGAGCAGTTCTTC
-	-	TRBV29-1	TRBJ2-5	CSVARAAETQYF	TGCAGCGTTGCGCGGGCAGCAGAGACCCAGTACTTC
-	-	TRBV20-1	TRBJ1-6	CSARRGTNSPLHF	TGCAGTGCCAGAAGGGGGACCAACTCACCCCTCCACTTT
many	TRBD1	TRBV29-1	TRBJ1-3	CSVLPLSTGADGNTIYF	TGCAGCGTCCTCCCCCTTTCGACAGGGGCTGATGGAAACACCATATATTTT
-	-	TRBV5-1	TRBJ2-1	CASSFESAGMGEQFF	TGCGCCAGCAGCTTTGAGTCGGCAGGGATGGGTGAGCAGTTCTTC
many	TRBD2	TRBV12-3/TRBV12-4	TRBJ2-3	CASSLAGGVTDTQYF	TGTGCCAGCAGTTTGGCGGGGGGAGTTACAGATACGCAGTATTTT
-	-	TRBV12-3/TRBV12-4	TRBJ2-5	CASSLGGNGETQYF	TGTGCCAGCAGTTTGGGCGGGAATGGGGAGACCCAGTACTTC
-	-	TRBV18	TRBJ2-1	CASSPIGNGNEQFF	TGTGCCAGCTCACCTATAGGGAACGGCAATGAGCAGTTCTTC
few	-	TRBV5-1	TRBJ2-1	CASSLTSLDSYNEQFF	TGCGCCAGCAGCTTAACTAGCCTGGACAGCTACAATGAGCAGTTCTTC
-	-	TRBV25-1	TRBJ2-7	CASSEHAGTSYEQYF	TGTGCCAGCAGTGAACACGCAGGTACCTCCTACGAGCAGTACTTC
once	TRBD2	TRBV4-1	TRBJ2-1	CASSQEQLAGGRNNEQFF	TGCGCCAGCAGCCAAGAACAGCTAGCGGGGGGGCGCAACAATGAGCAGTTCTTC
few	TRBD2	TRBV7-8	TRBJ2-7	CASSLSGTSAYEQYF	TGTGCCAGCAGCTTATCCGGGACTAGCGCCTACGAGCAGTACTTC
-	-	TRBV6-1	TRBJ2-1	CASSRLGAYNEQFF	TGTGCCAGCAGTAGACTAGGGGCCTACAATGAGCAGTTCTTC
-	-	TRBV30	TRBJ1-1	CAWKGQTNTEAFF	TGTGCCTGGAAGGGGCAAACGAACACTGAAGCTTTCTTT
-	-	TRBV12-3/TRBV12-4	TRBJ1-1	CASSFGRYNTEAFF	TGTGCCAGCAGTTTCGGCAGGTACAACACTGAAGCTTTCTTT
-	-	TRBV5-6	TRBJ2-3	CASSQGGGLDTQYF	TGTGCCAGCTCCCAGGGGGGGGGCTTAGATACGCAGTATTTT
-	-	TRBV20-1	TRBJ2-5	CSAKDNRETQYF	TGCAGTGCGAAGGACAACAGGGAGACCCAGTACTTC
few	-	TRBV6-5	TRBJ2-1	CASSYSFKSDNEQFF	TGTGCCAGCAGTTACTCCTTCAAGAGCGACAATGAGCAGTTCTTC
-	-	TRBV5-1	TRBJ1-3	CASSLIPDLSGNTIYF	TGCGCCAGCAGCTTGATCCCGGATCTCTCTGGAAACACCATATATTTT
many	-	TRBV20-1	TRBJ1-1	CSARDLRENTEAFF	TGCAGTGCTAGGGACCTCAGAGAGAACACTGAAGCTTTCTTT
-	-	TRBV6-2/TRBV6-3	TRBJ1-6	CASTVSRFSPLHF	TGTGCCAGCACCGTATCAAGATTTTCACCCCTCCACTTT
-	TRBD1	TRBV20-1	TRBJ1-6	CSARSSQGARNSPLHF	TGCAGTGCTAGAAGCTCACAGGGGGCGAGGAATTCACCCCTCCACTTT
-	-	TRBV3-1	TRBJ1-1	CASSTRDQAFF	TGTGCCAGCAGCACCCGGGATCAAGCTTTCTTT
-	-	TRBV4-1	TRBJ1-2	CASSQRTPKDYGYTF	TGCGCCAGCAGCCAAAGGACACCAAAGGACTATGGCTACACCTTC
few	-	TRBV7-2	TRBJ2-7	CASSLATGGSSYEQYF	TGTGCCAGCAGCTTAGCTACAGGAGGGAGCTCCTACGAGCAGTACTTC
few	-	TRBV29-1	TRBJ2-3	CSVGATDTQYF	TGCAGCGTTGGGGCCACAGATACGCAGTATTTT
few	-	TRBV28	TRBJ1-6	CASRPSLGGANSPLHF	TGTGCCAGCAGACCTAGTCTGGGGGGGGCTAATTCACCCCTCCACTTT
-	-	TRBV6-2/TRBV6-3	TRBJ1-2	CASSYHPDLSSPSYTF	TGTGCCAGCAGTTACCATCCCGATTTGAGTTCTCCGAGCTACACCTTC
many	TRBD2	TRBV15	TRBJ2-1	CATSGLGAYNEQFF	TGTGCCACCAGCGGACTAGGGGCGTACAATGAGCAGTTCTTC
few	-	TRBV28	TRBJ2-7	CASSLLHVYEQYF	TGTGCCAGCAGTTTACTGCACGTCTACGAGCAGTACTTC
many	TRBD1	TRBV29-1	TRBJ2-1	CSVGGRQGHNEQFF	TGCAGCGTTGGGGGTAGACAGGGGCACAATGAGCAGTTCTTC
few	-	TRBV25-1	TRBJ2-7	CASSWGGTGAYEQYF	TGTGCCAGCAGTTGGGGTGGGACGGGCGCCTACGAGCAGTACTTC
-	-	TRBV12-3/TRBV12-4	TRBJ2-2	CASSSISVSGELFF	TGTGCCAGCAGTTCAATTAGTGTTTCCGGGGAGCTGTTTTTT
once	-	TRBV5-1	TRBJ2-2	CASSLVARGTGELFF	TGCGCCAGCAGCTTGGTAGCAAGGGGCACCGGGGAGCTGTTTTTT
few	-	TRBV5-1	TRBJ2-1	CASSLDRASYNEQFF	TGCGCCAGCAGCTTGGACCGGGCTTCCTACAATGAGCAGTTCTTC
once	-	TRBV20-1	TRBJ1-5	CSASTGVTNPNQPQHF	TGCAGTGCTAGTACCGGGGTCACAAATCCCAATCAGCCCCAGCATTTT
-	TRBD1	TRBV2	TRBJ2-1	CASSTGTGLYEQFF	TGTGCCAGCAGTACCGGGACAGGGTTGTATGAGCAGTTCTTC
-	-	TRBV20-1	TRBJ1-4	CSARDPNGASGKLFF	TGCAGTGCTAGAGATCCCAACGGCGCATCAGGAAAACTGTTTTTT
-	-	TRBV12-3/TRBV12-4	TRBJ2-2	CASSRLVAGSLAGVVGELFF	TGTGCCAGCAGTCGCCTAGTGGCGGGCTCACTAGCAGGGGTGGTTGGGGAGCTGTTTTTT
few	TRBD2	TRBV4-2	TRBJ2-5	CASSQAGGKETQYF	TGTGCCAGCAGCCAAGCGGGGGGGAAGGAGACCCAGTACTTC